This entry features one T cell receptor beta chain sequence. Its specificity is not known. The source of the sample is a study of cytomegalovirus exposure and HLA in healthy donors. The CDR3 has 15 residues. Germline values: CDR1 KGHSH, CDR2 LQKENI. V was cut by 2 bases and J by 2 bases, with 10 bases left in between. Overall study findings and caveats: The authors later found TCR association rates varying by HLA locus, with DRB1 most and HLA-C fewest. Some highly shared sequence variants likely arose as a pipeline artifact. The CMV antigen specificity of a few CMV-associated chains was confirmed through in vitro analysis.

PCR primers comprised 60 Vbeta and 13 Jbeta primers. Profiling relied on immunoSEQ multiplex PCR, and the TCRdb table lists in-frame clones only, not all of them. The sample is made up of tens of thousands of clones, and the top ten hold under 2% of it. This receptor was identified in a woman aged 25 to 39 in good health and CMV-seronegative. This sequence joins TRBV18 and TRBJ1-5, with D possibly matching TRBD1 (5 bases). The specimen was PBMCs. The CDR3 DNA sequence: TGTGCCAGCTCACCATCGGAGGGGCGCAATCAGCCCCAGCATTTT. Its protein is CASSPSEGRNQPQHF.